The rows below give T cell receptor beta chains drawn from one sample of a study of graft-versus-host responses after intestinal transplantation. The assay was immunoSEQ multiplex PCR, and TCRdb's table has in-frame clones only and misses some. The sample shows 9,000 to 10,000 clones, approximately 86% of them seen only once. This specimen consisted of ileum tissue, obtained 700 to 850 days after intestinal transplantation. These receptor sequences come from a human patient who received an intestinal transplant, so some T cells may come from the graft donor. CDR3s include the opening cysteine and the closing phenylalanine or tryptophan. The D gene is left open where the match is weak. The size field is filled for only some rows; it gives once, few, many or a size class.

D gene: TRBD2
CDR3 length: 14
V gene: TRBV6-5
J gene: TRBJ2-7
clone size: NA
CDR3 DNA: TGTGCCAGCAGTCAGTCTAGCGGCTCCTACGAGCAGTACTTC
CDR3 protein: CASSQSSGSYEQYF

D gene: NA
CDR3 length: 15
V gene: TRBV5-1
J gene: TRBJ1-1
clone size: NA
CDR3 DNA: TGCGCCAGCAGCTTGAGGGCTATGGGGAGCACTGAAGCTTTCTTT
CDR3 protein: CASSLRAMGSTEAFF

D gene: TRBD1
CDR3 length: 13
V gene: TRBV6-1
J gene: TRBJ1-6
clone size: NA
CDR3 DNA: TGTGCCAGCAGGGGACAGGAGAATTCACCCCTCCACTTT
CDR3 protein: CASRGQENSPLHF

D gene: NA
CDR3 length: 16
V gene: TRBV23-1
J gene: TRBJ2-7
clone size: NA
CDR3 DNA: TGCGCCAGCAGTCAATCGGGGGGGGACAGGACCGGCGAGCAGTACTTC
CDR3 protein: CASSQSGGDRTGEQYF

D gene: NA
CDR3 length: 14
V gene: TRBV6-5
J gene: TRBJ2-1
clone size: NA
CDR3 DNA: TGTGCCAGCAGTTACCAGGGCGGGTACAATGAGCAGTTCTTC
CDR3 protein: CASSYQGGYNEQFF

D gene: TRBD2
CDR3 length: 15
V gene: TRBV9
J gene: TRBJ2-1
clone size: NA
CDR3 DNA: TGTGCCAGCAGCCGCGGCGTTAGCGGGAGACTTGAGCAGTTCTTC
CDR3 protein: CASSRGVSGRLEQFF

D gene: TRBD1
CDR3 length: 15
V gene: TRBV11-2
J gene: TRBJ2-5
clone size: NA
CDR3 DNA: TGTGCCAGCAGCCCGCGAAGGACAGGGATGGGGACCCAGTACTTC
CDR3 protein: CASSPRRTGMGTQYF

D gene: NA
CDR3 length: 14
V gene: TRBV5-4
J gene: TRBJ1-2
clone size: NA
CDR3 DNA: TGTGCCAGCAGCTTAGGGGGGGTGATACCTGGCTACACCTTC
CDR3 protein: CASSLGGVIPGYTF

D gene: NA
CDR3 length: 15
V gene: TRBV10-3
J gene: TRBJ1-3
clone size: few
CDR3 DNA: TGTGCCATCAGGGACTTTATGGGTTCTGGAAACACCATATATTTT
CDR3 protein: CAIRDFMGSGNTIYF

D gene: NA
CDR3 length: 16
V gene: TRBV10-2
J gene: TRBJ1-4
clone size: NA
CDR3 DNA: TGCGCCAGCAGTGAGTCGTGGGGCCCAGTTAATGAAAAACTGTTTTTT
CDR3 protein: CASSESWGPVNEKLFF

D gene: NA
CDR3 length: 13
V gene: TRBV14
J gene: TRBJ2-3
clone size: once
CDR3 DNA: TGTGCCAGCAGCCGTGGTGCCGCAGATACGCAGTATTTT
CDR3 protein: CASSRGAADTQYF

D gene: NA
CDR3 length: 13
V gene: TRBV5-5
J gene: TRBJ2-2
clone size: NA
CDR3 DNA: TGTGCCAGCAGCTTGGAGTACACCGGGGAGCTGTTTTTT
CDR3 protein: CASSLEYTGELFF

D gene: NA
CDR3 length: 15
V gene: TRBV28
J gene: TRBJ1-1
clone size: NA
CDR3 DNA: TGTGCCAGCAGCCGGGACTTTCTTCGTCACACTGAAGCTTTCTTT
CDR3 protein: CASSRDFLRHTEAFF

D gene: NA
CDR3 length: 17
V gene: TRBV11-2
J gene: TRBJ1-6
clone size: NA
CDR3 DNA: TGTGCCAGCAGCTTAGGTGTAGGGACTCTAGATAATTCACCCCTCCACTTT
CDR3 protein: CASSLGVGTLDNSPLHF

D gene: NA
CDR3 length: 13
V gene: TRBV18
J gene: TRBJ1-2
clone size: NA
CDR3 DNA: TGTGCCAGCACCCAGGGCGAAAACTATGGCTACACCTTC
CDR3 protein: CASTQGENYGYTF

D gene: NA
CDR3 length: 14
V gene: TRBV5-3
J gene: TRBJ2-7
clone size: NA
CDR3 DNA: TGTGCCAGCAGCCAAGAGTTAGGCCTCTACGAGCAGTACTTC
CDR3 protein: CASSQELGLYEQYF

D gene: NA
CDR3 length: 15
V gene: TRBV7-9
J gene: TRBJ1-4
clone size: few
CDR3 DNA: TGTGCCAGCAGCTTACCCGGCGGAGGCAATGAAAAACTGTTTTTT
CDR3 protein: CASSLPGGGNEKLFF

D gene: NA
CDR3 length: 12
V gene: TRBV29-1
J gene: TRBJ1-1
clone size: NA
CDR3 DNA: TGCAGCGTTGTCCCGGGAGGGATAGAAGCTTTCTTT
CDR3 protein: CSVVPGGIEAFF

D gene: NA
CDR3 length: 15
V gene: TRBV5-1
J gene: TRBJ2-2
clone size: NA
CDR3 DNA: TGCGCCAGCAGCCTAGACAGGACGAACACCGGGGAGCTGTTTTTT
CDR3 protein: CASSLDRTNTGELFF

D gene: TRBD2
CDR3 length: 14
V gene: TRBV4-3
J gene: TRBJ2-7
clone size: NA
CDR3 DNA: TGCGCCAGCAGTCCTATGGGACTAGTGGACGAGCAGTACTTC
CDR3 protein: CASSPMGLVDEQYF

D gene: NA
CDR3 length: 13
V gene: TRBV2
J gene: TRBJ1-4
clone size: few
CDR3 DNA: TGTGCCAGCACAAGTACAGCAAATGAAAAACTGTTTTTT
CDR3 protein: CASTSTANEKLFF

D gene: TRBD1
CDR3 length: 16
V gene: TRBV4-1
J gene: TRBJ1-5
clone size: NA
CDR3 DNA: TGCGCCAGCAGCCAAGATTCAGACAGGGGCAATCAGCCCCAGCATTTT
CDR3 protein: CASSQDSDRGNQPQHF

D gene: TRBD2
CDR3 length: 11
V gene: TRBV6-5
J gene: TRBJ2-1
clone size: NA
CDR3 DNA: TGTGCCAGCAGCTCCGGGACTAGGGAGATCTTC
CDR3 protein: CASSSGTREIF

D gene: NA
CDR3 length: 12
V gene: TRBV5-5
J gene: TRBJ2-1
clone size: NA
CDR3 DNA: TGTGCCAGCAGCACCGCCTCACAGGTACAGTTCTTC
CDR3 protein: CASSTASQVQFF

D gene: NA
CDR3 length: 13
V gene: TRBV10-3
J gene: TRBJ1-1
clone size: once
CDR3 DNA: TGTGCCATCAGTGACCTGGGGAACACTGAAGCTTTCTTT
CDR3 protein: CAISDLGNTEAFF

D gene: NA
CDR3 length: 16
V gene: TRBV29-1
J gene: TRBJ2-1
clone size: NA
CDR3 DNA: TGCAGCGGCAGGACCGCATCTAGCTGGTCCTACAATGAGCAGTTCTTC
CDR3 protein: CSGRTASSWSYNEQFF

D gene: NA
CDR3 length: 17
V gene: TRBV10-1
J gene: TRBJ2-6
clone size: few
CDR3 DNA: TGCGCCAGCAGTCGCAGGTTCGCACAAAGTCGGGCCAACGTCCTGACTTTC
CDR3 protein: CASSRRFAQSRANVLTF

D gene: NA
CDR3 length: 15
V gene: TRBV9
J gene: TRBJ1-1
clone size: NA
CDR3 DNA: TGTGCCAGCAGCTTGAGCATCCTGCAAAACGCTGAAGCTTTCTTT
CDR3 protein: CASSLSILQNAEAFF

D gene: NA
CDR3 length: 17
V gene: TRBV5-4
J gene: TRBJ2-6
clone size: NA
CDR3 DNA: TGTGCCAGCAGCGATGGTTTACCGAGGCTGGGGGCCAACGTCCTGACTTTC
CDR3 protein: CASSDGLPRLGANVLTF

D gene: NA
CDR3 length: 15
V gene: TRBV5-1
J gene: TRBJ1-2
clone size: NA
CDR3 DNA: TGCGCCAGCAGTATCCGAGGGACACCCTACTATGGCTACACCTTC
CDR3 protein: CASSIRGTPYYGYTF

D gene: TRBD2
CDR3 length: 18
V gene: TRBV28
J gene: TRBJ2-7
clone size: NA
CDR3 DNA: TGTGCCAGCAGTTTATGGCTTAAGAAGCGGGATGTCTCCTACGAGCAGTACTTC
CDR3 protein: CASSLWLKKRDVSYEQYF

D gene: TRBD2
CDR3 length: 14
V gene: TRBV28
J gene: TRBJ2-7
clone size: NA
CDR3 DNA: TGTGCCAGCAGACTAGCGGGAGTTCCCTACGAGCAGTACTTC
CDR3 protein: CASRLAGVPYEQYF

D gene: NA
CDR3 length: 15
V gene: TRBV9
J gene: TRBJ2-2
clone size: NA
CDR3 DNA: TGTGCCAGCAGCGTATTTAGCGGTGAGAACGGGGAGCTGTTTTTT
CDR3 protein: CASSVFSGENGELFF

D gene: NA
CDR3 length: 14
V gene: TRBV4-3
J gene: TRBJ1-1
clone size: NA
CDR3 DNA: TGCGCCAGCAGCCAAGATTCGGCGTACACTGAAGCTTTCTTT
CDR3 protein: CASSQDSAYTEAFF

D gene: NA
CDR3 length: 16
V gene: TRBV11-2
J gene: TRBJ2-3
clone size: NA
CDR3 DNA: TGTGCCAGCAGCTTCTCTAGGGGGGAAAGCACAGATACGCAGTATTTT
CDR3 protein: CASSFSRGESTDTQYF

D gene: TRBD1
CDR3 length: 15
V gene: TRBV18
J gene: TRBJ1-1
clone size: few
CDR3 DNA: TGTGCCAGCTCAGCACAACAGGGGAGACGGACTGAAGCTTTCTTT
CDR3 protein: CASSAQQGRRTEAFF

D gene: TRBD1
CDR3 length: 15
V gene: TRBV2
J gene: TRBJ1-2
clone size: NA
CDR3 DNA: TGTGCCAGCACCGAAAAACCGGGACAGGGGCGAGGCTACACCTTC
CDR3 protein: CASTEKPGQGRGYTF

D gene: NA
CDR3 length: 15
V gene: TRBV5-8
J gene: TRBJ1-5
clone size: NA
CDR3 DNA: TGTGCCAGCAGCTGGGGGCAGGGGAGCAATCAGCCCCAGCATTTT
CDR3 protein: CASSWGQGSNQPQHF

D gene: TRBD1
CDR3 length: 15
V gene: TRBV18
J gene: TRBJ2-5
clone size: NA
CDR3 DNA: TGTGCCAGCTCACCCGGACAGGGTGGATGGGAGACCCAGTACTTC
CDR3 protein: CASSPGQGGWETQYF

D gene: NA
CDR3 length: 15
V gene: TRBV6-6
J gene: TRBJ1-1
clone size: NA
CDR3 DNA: TGTGCCAGCAGTTACTTCTCCGGACCTCAACTTGAAGCTTTCTTT
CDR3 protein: CASSYFSGPQLEAFF

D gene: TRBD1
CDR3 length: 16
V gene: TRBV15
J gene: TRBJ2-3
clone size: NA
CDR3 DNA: TGTGCCACCAGCAGAAACAGGGGACCCACCACAGATACGCAGTATTTT
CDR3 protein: CATSRNRGPTTDTQYF

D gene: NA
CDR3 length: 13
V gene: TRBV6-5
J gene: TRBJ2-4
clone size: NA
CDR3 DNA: TGTGCCAGCAGCCCCCCGGTCGGAAACATTCAGTACTTC
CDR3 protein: CASSPPVGNIQYF

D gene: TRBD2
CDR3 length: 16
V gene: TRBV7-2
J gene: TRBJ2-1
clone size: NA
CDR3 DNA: TGTGCCAGCAGCTTATTCGGGCCCAGGGAGGGCAATGAGCAGTTCTTC
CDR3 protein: CASSLFGPREGNEQFF

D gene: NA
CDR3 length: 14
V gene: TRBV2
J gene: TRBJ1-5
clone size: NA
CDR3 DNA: TGTGCCAGCAGCCCCGACGGACCCAATCAGCCCCAGCATTTT
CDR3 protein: CASSPDGPNQPQHF

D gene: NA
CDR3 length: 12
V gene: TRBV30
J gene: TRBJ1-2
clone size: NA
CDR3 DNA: TGTGCCGGCCAGACTGGAGGGACCCAGGGCACCTTC
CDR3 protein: CAGQTGGTQGTF

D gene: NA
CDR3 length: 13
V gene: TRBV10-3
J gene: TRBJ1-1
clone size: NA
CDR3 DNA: TGTGCCATCAGTGAGGAGGGGGTCACTGAAGCTTTCTTT
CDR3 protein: CAISEEGVTEAFF

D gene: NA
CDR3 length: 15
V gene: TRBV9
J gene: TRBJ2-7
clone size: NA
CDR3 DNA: TGTGCCAGCAGCGTCTGGGGTACCCCAAGGAACGAGCAGTACTTC
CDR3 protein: CASSVWGTPRNEQYF

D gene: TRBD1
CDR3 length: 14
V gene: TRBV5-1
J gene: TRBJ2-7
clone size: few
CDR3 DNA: TGCGCCAGCAGCCCTCAGGGGGCTGGGTACGAGCAGTACTTC
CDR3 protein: CASSPQGAGYEQYF

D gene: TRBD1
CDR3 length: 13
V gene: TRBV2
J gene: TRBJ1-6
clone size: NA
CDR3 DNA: TGTGCCAGTATGACAGGGGGGGGTTCACCCCTCCACTTT
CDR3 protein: CASMTGGGSPLHF

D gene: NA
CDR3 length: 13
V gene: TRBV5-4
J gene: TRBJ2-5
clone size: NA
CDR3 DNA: TGTGCCAGCAGCTTCACACCAAAAGAGACCCAGTACTTC
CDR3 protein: CASSFTPKETQYF

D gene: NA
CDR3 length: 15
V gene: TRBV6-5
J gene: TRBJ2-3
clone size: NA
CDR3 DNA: TGTGCCAGCAGTTACTCGAACCGGGTCACAGATACGCAGTATTTT
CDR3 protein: CASSYSNRVTDTQYF

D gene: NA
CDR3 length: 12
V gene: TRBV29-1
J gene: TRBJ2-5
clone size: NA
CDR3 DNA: TGCAGCGTTTCGATTAGCGAGGAGACCCAGTACTTC
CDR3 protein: CSVSISEETQYF

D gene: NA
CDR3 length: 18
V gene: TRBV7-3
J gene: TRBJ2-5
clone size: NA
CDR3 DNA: TGTGCCAGCAGCCGTAGCCTATTGGGGGCTACAAAAGAAGAGACCCAGTACTTC
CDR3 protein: CASSRSLLGATKEETQYF

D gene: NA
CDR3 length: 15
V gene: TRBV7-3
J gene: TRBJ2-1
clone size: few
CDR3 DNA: TGTGCCAGCAGCTCAACCCTGGGACTCCCCAATGAGCAGTTCTTC
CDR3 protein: CASSSTLGLPNEQFF

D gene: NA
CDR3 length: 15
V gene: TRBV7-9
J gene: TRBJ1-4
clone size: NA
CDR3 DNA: TGTGCCAGCAGCTTAGGGGGCCTGAGGGGTGAAAAACTGTTTTTT
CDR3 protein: CASSLGGLRGEKLFF

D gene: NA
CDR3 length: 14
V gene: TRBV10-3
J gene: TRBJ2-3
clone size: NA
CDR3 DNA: TGTGCCATCAGACGGGGGACTAGCACAGATACGCAGTATTTT
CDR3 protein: CAIRRGTSTDTQYF

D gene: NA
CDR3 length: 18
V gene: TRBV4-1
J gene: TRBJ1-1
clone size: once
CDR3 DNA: TGCGCCAGCATTCCAATACGGGCCGTGAGAAGGTTGAACACTGAAGCTTTCTTT
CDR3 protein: CASIPIRAVRRLNTEAFF